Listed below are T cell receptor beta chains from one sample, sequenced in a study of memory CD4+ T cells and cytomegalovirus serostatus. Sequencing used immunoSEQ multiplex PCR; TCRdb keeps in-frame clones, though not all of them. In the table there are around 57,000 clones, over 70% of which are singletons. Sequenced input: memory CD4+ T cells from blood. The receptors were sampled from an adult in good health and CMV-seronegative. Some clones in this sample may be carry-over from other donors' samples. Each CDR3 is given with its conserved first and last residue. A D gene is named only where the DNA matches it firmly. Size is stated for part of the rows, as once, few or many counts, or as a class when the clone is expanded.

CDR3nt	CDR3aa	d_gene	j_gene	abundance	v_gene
TGTGCCAGCTCACCACAGGGGCAGGGTCGGGCTGAAGCTTTCTTT	CASSPQGQGRAEAFF	.	TRBJ1-1	.	TRBV18
TGCAGTGCCGTGACCTTCAATGAGCAGTTCTTC	CSAVTFNEQFF	.	TRBJ2-1	few	TRBV20-1
TGTGCCAGTAGTATACAGGGAACTGAAGCTTTCTTT	CASSIQGTEAFF	.	TRBJ1-1	.	TRBV19
TGTGCCAGCTCACCCTTGGATACTGGTGAAAAACTGTTTTTT	CASSPLDTGEKLFF	.	TRBJ1-4	.	TRBV18
TGCGCCAGCAGCTTTCAAGGAGTGCCCAATGGTGAAAAACTGTTTTTT	CASSFQGVPNGEKLFF	.	TRBJ1-4	.	TRBV5-1
TGTGCCATCAAACCAGGGTTCCTCACAGATACGCAGTATTTT	CAIKPGFLTDTQYF	.	TRBJ2-3	.	TRBV10-3
TGCGCCAGCAGCCAAGATCCTCAGGGGAGTACTGGAAACACCATATATTTT	CASSQDPQGSTGNTIYF	.	TRBJ1-3	.	TRBV4-1
TGTGCCATCAGTATGGACAGGGTGGCGGACACCGGGGAGCTGTTTTTT	CAISMDRVADTGELFF	TRBD1	TRBJ2-2	.	TRBV10-3
TGCGCCAGCAGCTCGGGCCGGACCCAGTACTTC	CASSSGRTQYF	.	TRBJ2-5	.	TRBV5-1
TGTGCCAGCAGCCCCTATGGCAATGAGCAGTTCTTC	CASSPYGNEQFF	.	TRBJ2-1	.	TRBV7-2
TGTGCCATCTTCGACAGCACCTCTAACTATGGCTACACCTTC	CAIFDSTSNYGYTF	.	TRBJ1-2	.	TRBV10-3
TGTGCCATCAGTCGACTATCAAAGGGCGAGCAGTACTTC	CAISRLSKGEQYF	.	TRBJ2-7	.	TRBV10-3
TGTGCCAGCAGCTTAGCCCCAACCTACGAGCAGTACTTC	CASSLAPTYEQYF	.	TRBJ2-7	.	TRBV11-3
TGTGCCAGCAGTTACTACAGGGGCACCGGGGAGCTGTTTTTT	CASSYYRGTGELFF	TRBD1	TRBJ2-2	.	TRBV6-5
TGTGCCTGGAGAACGGTGGGCGGGGGGGATGAGCAGTTCTTC	CAWRTVGGGDEQFF	TRBD2	TRBJ2-1	few	TRBV30
TGTGCCTGGAGTGTGGGGGGTTTCACAGATACGCAGTATTTT	CAWSVGGFTDTQYF	.	TRBJ2-3	.	TRBV30
TGTGCCAGCAGGAACAAGGGACCTCGGGACTATGGCTACACCTTC	CASRNKGPRDYGYTF	.	TRBJ1-2	.	TRBV7-9
TGCGCCAGCAGTCCCTGGACAGGCTCCTACGAGCAGTACTTC	CASSPWTGSYEQYF	TRBD1	TRBJ2-7	once	TRBV10-2
TGTGCCAGCAGCCTAGGACAAAACTATGGCTACACCTTC	CASSLGQNYGYTF	.	TRBJ1-2	.	TRBV7-8
TGCAGTGGGGGGGCATATGAAAAACTGTTTTTT	CSGGAYEKLFF	.	TRBJ1-4	.	TRBV20-1
TGTGCCAGCAGTGATGTGGGATTCGATCAGCCCCAGCATTTT	CASSDVGFDQPQHF	.	TRBJ1-5	.	TRBV25-1
TGTGCCACCAGCAGAATAAGGACATCGAACACCGGGGAGCTGTTTTTT	CATSRIRTSNTGELFF	.	TRBJ2-2	.	TRBV15
TGTGCCTGGAACAGGAACACTGAAGCTTTCTTT	CAWNRNTEAFF	.	TRBJ1-1	few	TRBV30
TGTGCCACCAGCAGAGACGGGACGGGTAACTATGGCTACACCTTC	CATSRDGTGNYGYTF	.	TRBJ1-2	.	TRBV15
TGTGCCAGCAGCCCACAGGGGGCGTCAGATACGCAGTATTTT	CASSPQGASDTQYF	TRBD1	TRBJ2-3	.	TRBV6-5
TGCGCCAGCAGCCATGCCGGGACAGGGGCCCGGAGAGACACTGAAGCTTTCTTT	CASSHAGTGARRDTEAFF	TRBD1	TRBJ1-1	.	TRBV4-1
TGTGCCAGTAGGGAGCAGGGGGCTGCAGCTGGTGGCTACACCTTC	CASREQGAAAGGYTF	TRBD1	TRBJ1-2	.	TRBV19
TGTGCCAGCAGCTTCACTACTCAGGGGAGTAATTCACCCCTCCACTTT	CASSFTTQGSNSPLHF	.	TRBJ1-6	.	TRBV5-6
TGTGCCAGCAGCTTAGCGTCGGCTAGCGGGAGTCGTGAGCAGTTCTTC	CASSLASASGSREQFF	TRBD2	TRBJ2-1	.	TRBV7-8
TGTGCCAGCTCGTCGGGACTAGCCAAAAACATTCAGTACTTC	CASSSGLAKNIQYF	.	TRBJ2-4	.	TRBV6-5
TGTGCCAGTTGTCGGGACGCCGGGGACACTGAAGCTTTCTTT	CASCRDAGDTEAFF	.	TRBJ1-1	.	TRBV19
TGTGCCTGGGCCGGGACTAGCGTATATACAGATACGCAGTATTTT	CAWAGTSVYTDTQYF	TRBD2	TRBJ2-3	.	TRBV30
TGTGCCAGCAGACCGGGACATACGAACACCGGGGAGCTGTTTTTT	CASRPGHTNTGELFF	.	TRBJ2-2	.	TRBV9
TGTGCCAGCAGTGGGACAGGGGCAACTAATGAAAAACTGTTTTTT	CASSGTGATNEKLFF	TRBD1	TRBJ1-4	.	TRBV2
TGTGCCAGCAGCTCTTTCGGGACAAGGAGCTTGGAGCAGTTCTTC	CASSSFGTRSLEQFF	.	TRBJ2-1	.	TRBV11-2
TGTGCCACCAGCAGATACGGAGATACGCAGTATTTT	CATSRYGDTQYF	.	TRBJ2-3	.	TRBV15
TGTGCCAGCAGGCACACCGGGACAGGCTCTGGAAACACCATATATTTT	CASRHTGTGSGNTIYF	TRBD1	TRBJ1-3	.	TRBV6-6
TGTTGCACTGAGGGGGCAGTGGGGCAGCCCCAGCATTTT	CCTEGAVGQPQHF	TRBD1	TRBJ1-5	.	TRBV27
TGTGCCAGCAGTCCAAGGAATGAGCAGTTCTTC	CASSPRNEQFF	.	TRBJ2-1	.	TRBV28
TGTGCCAGCAGCTTAGGCAGGAGGGAGACCCAGTACTTC	CASSLGRRETQYF	.	TRBJ2-5	.	TRBV7-2